The sequence of this T cell receptor (beta chain) was determined in a study of shared clonotypes between healthy human individuals. Study-level points and caveats: Clonotypes shared by all four donors outscored non-shared clonotypes in generation probability.

Trimming removed 3 bases from V and 3 bases from J, with 5 bases in between. Germline assignment: CDR1 WSHSY and CDR2 SAAADI. There are 12 residues in the CDR3. Data came from immunoSEQ multiplex PCR; TCRdb stores just in-frame clones and leaves some out. The sample records roughly 1,600,000 clones, approximately 98.5% being singletons. Subsets obtained from CD4+ cells comprised CD45RA+ naive and CD45RA-negative memory cells. Remarks on this clone: Its antigen is unidentified.

The material sequenced was naive CD4+ T cells sorted from blood. Subset: CD45RA+ positively selected. The sequence came from a man aged 30 to 39 in good health. V is TRBV10-2 and J is TRBJ2-5, with a tentative D call TRBD1 (5 bases). The CDR3 DNA follows: TGCGCCAGCAGTGAACAGGAAGAGACCCAGTACTTC. This sequence encodes CASSEQEETQYF.